These T cell receptor beta chains were read from a single sample in a study of T cell responses to AZD1222 COVID-19 vaccine. Produced via immunoSEQ multiplex PCR; TCRdb's table is partial and in-frame only. The sample contains more than 140,000 clones, around 89% of which appear only once. This sample comprised peripheral blood, obtained on day 0 of MenACWY control vaccination. All receptors come from an adult in good health. The CDR3 runs from the conserved cysteine through the conserved F or W. The D gene is left open where the match is weak. Clone size is given for some rows only: seen once, a few or many times, or a class if the clone is expanded.

v_gene,abundance,len,d_gene,j_gene,CDR3nt,CDR3aa
TRBV29-1,NA,13,TRBD1,TRBJ2-1,TGCAGCGGAGGGACAGGGTTTATCCATGAGCAGTTCTTC,CSGGTGFIHEQFF
TRBV11-1,NA,15,NA,TRBJ1-3,TGTGCCAGCAGCTGGTCCAGACCCTCTGGAAACACCATATATTTT,CASSWSRPSGNTIYF
TRBV21-1,few,21,NA,TRBJ2-3,TGTGCCAGCAGCAAAGGGGGACTAGCCAACCGACCACGTCTTAAAGCAGATACGCAGTATTTT,CASSKGGLANRPRLKADTQYF
TRBV18,once,14,TRBD1,TRBJ1-5,TGTGCCAGCCAACAACAGGGGAGAAATCAGCCCCAGCATTTT,CASQQQGRNQPQHF
TRBV13,NA,15,TRBD1,TRBJ1-4,TGTGCCAGCAGCCTTCAGGGGGTAGCTAATGAAAAACTGTTTTTT,CASSLQGVANEKLFF
TRBV7-8,NA,12,NA,TRBJ1-6,TGTGCCAGCAGCCCGACAGGCCAGTCCCTCCACTTT,CASSPTGQSLHF
TRBV12-5,NA,11,NA,TRBJ1-2,TGTGCTAGTGGTTTGGGGGGCGGCTACACCTTC,CASGLGGGYTF
TRBV11-2,NA,15,NA,TRBJ1-1,TGTGCCAGCAGCTTATGGAAGGGGGAGAACACTGAAGCTTTCTTT,CASSLWKGENTEAFF
TRBV20-1,NA,10,NA,TRBJ2-1,TGCAGTGCTAGGGAAGAGGAGCAGTTCTTC,CSAREEEQFF
TRBV30,NA,13,NA,TRBJ1-5,TGTGCCTGGAGTTCACACCAAAATCAGCCCCAGCATTTT,CAWSSHQNQPQHF
TRBV4-2,NA,17,TRBD1,TRBJ2-3,TGTGCCAGCAGCCAAGCTGGTGGACAGGGAAGCACAGATACGCAGTATTTT,CASSQAGGQGSTDTQYF
TRBV30,NA,13,NA,TRBJ1-1,TGTGCCTTAAGGACAGACGAGAACACTGAAGCTTTCTTT,CALRTDENTEAFF
TRBV19,NA,14,TRBD1,TRBJ1-4,TGTGCCAGTAACAGGGGGGCAACTAATGAAAAACTGTTTTTT,CASNRGATNEKLFF
TRBV28,NA,13,NA,TRBJ2-7,TGTGCCAGCAGTTTTCTGGGACACTCAGGTCATCACTTC,CASSFLGHSGHHF
TRBV30,NA,13,TRBD1,TRBJ1-6,TGTGCCTGGCAGACAGGGGTTGCTTCACCCCTCCACTTT,CAWQTGVASPLHF
TRBV5-1,once,14,NA,TRBJ1-1,TGCGCCAGCAGCTTCTATTCAGGAACGGAAGAAGCTTTCTTT,CASSFYSGTEEAFF
TRBV30,NA,13,NA,TRBJ1-6,TGTGCCTGGGCCGGGGAGTACAATTCACCCCTCCACTTT,CAWAGEYNSPLHF
TRBV27,once,15,TRBD2,TRBJ2-6,TGTGCCAGCAGTTCGGGGGGGGCTGGGGCCAACGTCCTGACTTTC,CASSSGGAGANVLTF
TRBV19,NA,15,TRBD1,TRBJ2-5,TGTGCCAGTAGGAGAAGGGACAGGGGAGAAGAGACCCAGTACTTC,CASRRRDRGEETQYF
TRBV6-2/TRBV6-3,NA,14,NA,TRBJ1-2,TGTGCCAGCAGTTTCGTGCTAGCTAACTATGGCTACACCTTC,CASSFVLANYGYTF
TRBV5-3,NA,14,NA,TRBJ2-7,TGTGCCAGAAGCTTTCGTCAGAACCCTACGAGGCAGTACTTC,CARSFRQNPTRQYF
TRBV30,NA,13,NA,TRBJ2-7,TGTGCCTGGAGCTATGGGACCGCCTACGAGCAGTACTTC,CAWSYGTAYEQYF
TRBV5-1,NA,15,TRBD1,TRBJ1-5,TGCGCCAGCAGCTTGGGGGACAGGGAGGGTCAGCCCCAGCATTTT,CASSLGDREGQPQHF
TRBV30,NA,13,TRBD1,TRBJ1-1,TGTGCCTGGAGTTCGGACAGGGGGACTGAAGCTTTCTTT,CAWSSDRGTEAFF
TRBV5-1,NA,13,NA,TRBJ2-7,TGCGCCAGCAGCTTACGGGAATCCTACGAGCAGTACTTC,CASSLRESYEQYF